The 25 T cell receptor beta chains below were found in one sample sequenced in a study of shared clonotypes between healthy human individuals. CD45RO negativity and positive selection for CCR7 defined naive CD8 cells, a population that excluded terminally differentiated effector memory CD45RA+ cells. This table comes from immunoSEQ multiplex PCR, and its TCRdb copy is limited to in-frame clones, with some not included. This table has over 2,000,000 clones, about 94% appearing once. The specimen sequenced was naive CD8+ T cells from PBMCs. All receptors come from a man aged 18-30 years in good health. Some clones in this sample may be carry-over from other donors' samples.

The chain recombines TRBV18 with TRBJ2-1, with 8 bases lining up with TRBD2. The germline V gene has CDR1 KGHSH and CDR2 LQKENI. This CDR3 region has 16 residues. The trim removed 3 bases at V and 0 bases at J, leaving 4 bases unmatched. CDR3 sequence (DNA): TGTGCCAGCTCACCTAAGCGGGGGAGCTCCTACAATGAGCAGTTCTTC. This encodes CASSPKRGSSYNEQFF.

This chain links TRBV14 with TRBJ2-5; the D gene is possibly TRBD1 (6 bases). From germline, CDR1 is SGHDN and CDR2 FVKESK. The CDR3 has 14 amino acids. Between the trimmed V and J ends, which lost 3 bases and 1 base, there was a span of 9 bases. Here the CDR3 DNA reads TGTGCCAGCAGCCACACAGGGACCCAAGAGACCCAGTACTTC. This gives the protein CASSHTGTQETQYF.

This chain links TRBV13 with TRBJ1-1; no clear D gene. The CDR3 is 15 residues long. Per the germline V gene, CDR1 is PRHDT and CDR2 is FYEKMQ (reference sequence). V dropped 5 bases and J dropped 3 bases, with 16 bases sitting between them. Here the CDR3 reads CASSQRTRVYTEAFF. The CDR3 DNA reads TGTGCCAGCAGCCAACGCACAAGGGTTTACACTGAAGCTTTCTTT.

J is TRBJ2-1 and V is TRBV29-1; no clear D. V was shortened by 0 bases and J by 9 bases, with 15 bases between the two germline ends. Looked up from germline, CDR1 is SQVTM and CDR2 is ANQGSEA. This CDR3 is 14 amino acids long. The chain's CDR3 is CSVEDRSPPGEQFF. The CDR3 region has the DNA TGCAGCGTTGAAGATCGCTCTCCGCCCGGTGAGCAGTTCTTC.

The chain couples TRBV6-6 to TRBJ2-1; D not resolved. The CDR3 totals 16 residues. Trimming shortened V by 6 bases and J by 5 bases, and 20 bases separated the two germline ends. Germline assignment: CDR1 MNHNY and CDR2 SVGAGI (reference sequence). CDR3 DNA: TGTGCCAGCAGGGCGATTGAATCACCGAGGAACAATGAGCAGTTCTTC. Protein sequence: CASRAIESPRNNEQFF.

This clone was counted a few times. The J gene is TRBJ1-2, the V gene TRBV4-2; TRBD1 aligns across 8 bases. CDR3 length equals 13 residues. Losses at the gene ends were 10 bases for V and 4 bases for J; bases not matched to a gene: 8. The V gene's germline CDR1 is LGHNA and CDR2 YNFKEQ. DNA for the CDR3: TGTGCCACCACTGACAGGGGCCTCTATGGCTACACCTTC. It is translated as CATTDRGLYGYTF.

The chain employs TRBV7-9 and TRBJ2-7; D may be TRBD1 (6 bases). Germline CDR1 SEHNR, CDR2 FQNEAQ (reference sequence). The germline V and J ends were trimmed by 5 bases and 4 bases, with 12 bases remaining between them. This CDR3 spans 13 amino acids. DNA of the CDR3: TGTGCCAGCAGCCGGACAGACCCGTACGAGCAGTACTTC. Its translation: CASSRTDPYEQYF.

The V gene is TRBV7-8, the J gene TRBJ2-7, with 9 bases aligning to TRBD2. Trimming took 6 bases from V and 4 from J; bases not matched to a gene: 13. Per the germline V gene, CDR1 is SGHVS and CDR2 is FQNEAQ. This CDR3 contains 16 residues. The CDR3, as DNA: TGTGCCAGCAGTCAACTGGGGGCGGGAGGGCGATACGAGCAGTACTTC. Encoded protein: CASSQLGAGGRYEQYF. Complete variable domain (other parts from reference TRBV7-8 and TRBJ2-7): GAGVSQSPRYKVAKRGQDVALRCDPISGHVSLFWYQQALGQGPEFLTYFQNEAQLDKSGLPSDRFFAERPEGSVSTLKIQRTQQEDSAVYLCASSQLGAGGRYEQYFGPGTRLTVT.

The chain carries TRBV10-3 and TRBJ1-1, with 8 bases lining up with TRBD1. Germline CDR1 ENHRY, CDR2 SYGVKD. CDR3 length: 18 amino acids. The V segment lost 3 bases and the J segment 0 bases; nucleotides outside the gene matches: 12. The CDR3 region is CAISELPGQAFMNTEAFF. CDR3 nucleotide sequence: TGTGCCATCAGTGAATTACCGGGACAGGCCTTTATGAACACTGAAGCTTTCTTT.

The chain couples TRBV9 to TRBJ2-1; D is undetermined. Germline values: CDR1 SGDLS, CDR2 YYNGEE. Trimming stripped 3 bases from V and 10 bases from J, with 11 bases between. The CDR3 is 12 residues long. As DNA, the CDR3 is TGTGCCAGCAGCGAATATATGGACGAGCAGTTCTTC. Its translation: CASSEYMDEQFF.

The chain joins TRBV12-5 to TRBJ2-3; 8 nucleotides align to TRBD2. J gave up 2 bases and V 4 bases, and 5 bases lay outside the gene matches. CDR1 is LGHNT and CDR2 is FRNRAP in the germline V gene. The CDR3 extends over 15 amino acids. The CDR3 reads CASGSSAGVTDTQYF. The CDR3 DNA sequence: TGTGCTAGTGGTTCCTCAGCGGGGGTCACAGATACGCAGTATTTT. The entire variable domain, with the rest obtained from reference TRBV12-5 and TRBJ2-3, is as follows: DARVTQTPRHKVTEMGQEVTMRCQPILGHNTVFWYRQTMMQGLELLAYFRNRAPLDDSGMPKDRFSAEMPDATLATLKIQPSEPRDSAVYFCASGSSAGVTDTQYFGPGTRLTVL.

The rearrangement joins TRBV7-3 to TRBJ1-4, with TRBD1 matching 8 bases. V was clipped by 3 bases and J by 0 bases; unmatched bases: 9. Germline V gene data show CDR1 as SGHTA and CDR2 as FQGTGA. The CDR3 length is 18 residues. The CDR3 coding sequence is TGTGCCAGCAGCTTGTCAGGGGGCGTAGTTGCAACTAATGAAAAACTGTTTTTT. Encoded protein: CASSLSGGVVATNEKLFF.

The chain combines TRBV1 with TRBJ2-5; the DNA was not used to check the table's D call, TRBD1. TRBV1 has pseudogene status. The CDR3 covers 19 residues. Written as DNA, the CDR3 is TGCACCAGCAGCCAAGATCCGACGGGGCGGGACAGGGCACAAGAGACCCAGTACTTC. Amino acid sequence: CTSSQDPTGRDRAQETQYF.

The rearrangement joins TRBV11-2 to TRBJ1-1; TRBD1 matches at 9 bases. The ends lost 4 bases at V and 6 bases at J; junction bases unmatched: 12. The CDR3 has 16 amino acids. Germline V lookup: CDR1 SGHAT, CDR2 FQNNGV. This CDR3 is CASSSPGDRVFPEAFF. The CDR3 nucleotides read TGTGCCAGCAGCTCGCCGGGGGACAGGGTGTTCCCTGAAGCTTTCTTT.

This clone was found a few times. The chain has TRBV29-1 and TRBJ2-2; 8 nucleotides match TRBD1. This CDR3 is 16 amino acids long. V lost 5 bases and J lost 1; bases outside the gene matches: 9. Germline loops: CDR1 SQVTM, CDR2 ANQGSEA. In DNA form, the CDR3 reads TGCAGCGTTCACGACTACGACAGGGGGAACACCGGGGAGCTGTTTTTT. This sequence encodes CSVHDYDRGNTGELFF.

The genes are TRBV4-2 and TRBJ2-7, with D possibly being TRBD2 (6 bases). The CDR3 loop spans 15 amino acids. Trimming took 4 bases from V and 2 from J, leaving 15 bases between them. Per the germline V gene, CDR1 is LGHNA and CDR2 is YNFKEQ. CDR3 sequence (DNA): TGTGCCAGCAGCCTAACTAGCCCGCTCCCCTACGAGCAGTACTTC. It specifies CASSLTSPLPYEQYF.

CDR3 sequence reads: CSVPGLAYTDTQYF. The CDR3 bases are TGCAGCGTTCCGGGACTAGCGTACACAGATACGCAGTATTTT. J is TRBJ2-3 and V is TRBV29-1, with 10 bases fitting TRBD2. CDR3 length: 14 amino acids. The V and J ends lost 5 bases and 2 bases, in that order; junction bases with no gene match: 4. Germline values: CDR1 SQVTM, CDR2 ANQGSEA.

The chain uses TRBV4-3 and TRBJ1-5; D is unclear. V gave up 7 bases and J gave up 2 bases, with 9 bases separating them. Germline V gene sequence: CDR1 LGHNA, CDR2 YSLEER. The CDR3 covers 13 residues. The CDR3 protein is CASTLEGNQPQHF. CDR3 DNA sequence: TGCGCCAGCACCCTAGAAGGCAATCAGCCCCAGCATTTT.

This chain connects TRBV2 to TRBJ2-1; D perhaps matches TRBD1 (6 bases). Per germline, CDR1 SNHLY and CDR2 FYNNEI. Trimming pared 5 bases from V and 5 bases from J, leaving 16 bases between. CDR3 size: 15 residues. In DNA, the CDR3 is TGTGCCAGCAGTACAGGGTCTCGTCTGGACAATGAGCAGTTCTTC. It yields the protein CASSTGSRLDNEQFF.

The chain links TRBV27 to TRBJ2-7; a possible D gene is TRBD1 (6 bases). CDR3 size: 15 residues. V lost 4 bases and J 0 bases, leaving 13 bases between the germline ends. Germline CDR1 MNHEY, CDR2 SMNVEV (reference sequence). CDR3 protein: CASSYQPGDSYEQYF. In DNA form, the CDR3 reads TGTGCCAGCAGTTACCAGCCAGGGGACTCCTACGAGCAGTACTTC.

This chain uses TRBV9 with TRBJ2-1; D may correspond to TRBD1 or TRBD2 (6 bases each). The V gene's germline CDR1 is SGDLS and CDR2 YYNGEE. The CDR3 has 17 amino acids. Between the trimmed V and J ends, which lost 0 bases and 4 bases, there was a span of 17 bases. The CDR3 is CASSVEGGRPAYNEQFF. DNA for the CDR3: TGTGCCAGCAGCGTAGAGGGGGGTCGGCCGGCTTACAATGAGCAGTTCTTC.

The chain has TRBV4-1 and TRBJ1-1, with TRBD1 matching 11 bases. V dropped 2 bases and J dropped 3; count of bases not matched to a gene: 8. CDR1 and CDR2 (germline): MGHRA, YSYEKL. The CDR3 totals 17 residues. The CDR3 DNA reads TGCGCCAGCAGCCAAAACCCCGGGACAGGGGGGTACACTGAAGCTTTCTTT. Protein product: CASSQNPGTGGYTEAFF.

The CDR3 protein is CASSIFSGGQDGYTF. The CDR3, as DNA: TGTGCCAGTAGTATATTCAGTGGGGGCCAGGATGGCTACACCTTC. The chain carries TRBV19 and TRBJ1-2; maybe TRBD1 (6 bases). V gave up 2 bases and J gave up 6 bases, with 16 bases separating them. The V gene's germline CDR1 is LNHDA and CDR2 SQIVND (reference sequence). The CDR3 loop spans 15 amino acids.

Here the CDR3 reads CASTDFNEQYF. The CDR3 DNA is TGTGCCAGCACCGATTTCAACGAGCAGTACTTC. V is TRBV28 and J is TRBJ2-7; D gene uncertain. Germline CDR1 MDHEN, CDR2 SYDVKM. This CDR3 comprises 11 residues. V shed 7 bases and J shed 5 bases, with 9 bases lying between them. Together with reference TRBV28 and TRBJ2-7, the CDR3 gives the full variable domain: DVKVTQSSRYLVKRTGEKVFLECVQDMDHENMFWYRQDPGLGLRLIYFSYDVKMKEKGDIPEGYSVSREKKERFSLILESASTNQTSMYLCASTDFNEQYFGPGTRLTVT.

The chain has TRBV9 and TRBJ2-4; either TRBD1 or TRBD2 may supply D (6 bases each). Trimming removed 3 bases at V and 1 base at J, with 14 bases between. Germline CDR1 and CDR2: SGDLS and YYNGEE. The CDR3 runs to 16 residues. The CDR3 sequence is CASSEGGLSAKNIQYF. CDR3 in DNA: TGTGCCAGCAGCGAGGGGGGACTCTCGGCCAAAAACATTCAGTACTTC.